A single sample is the source of the 2 T cell receptor beta chains below, sequenced in a study of T cells in Graves' hyperthyroidism and ophthalmopathy. There were TCR beta CDR3 regions amplified from RNA transcripts. A set of HTBI primers served as the primers for a first-round RT-PCR of the TCR CDR3. TCRdb reprocessed the multiplex PCR reads with MiXCR, giving one entry per CDR3 protein. Here the sample spans roughly 700,000 distinct CDR3 sequences, 12% to 15% being singletons. The specimen sequenced was blood. The origin of the receptors is a woman between 18 and 29 years old with Graves' hyperthyroidism.

The chain carries TRBV5-5 and TRBJ1-1; TRBD1 aligns across 8 bases. The V segment lost 4 bases and the J segment 7 bases; nucleotides outside the gene matches: 9. Germline CDR1 and CDR2: SGHKS and YYEKEE (reference sequence). This CDR3 has 14 residues. The CDR3 DNA reads as TGTGCCAGCAGCGTGTATGACAGGGGAGGTGAAGCTTTCTTT. Translation gives CASSVYDRGGEAFF.

The table lists this clonotype with many counts. CDR3 region: CASSITPPGRSLYGYTF. Here the CDR3 DNA reads TGTGCCAGCAGCATCACACCTCCGGGACGGAGCCTCTATGGCTACACCTTC. The gene calls are TRBV7-2 and TRBJ1-2, with a tentative D call TRBD1 (5 bases). CDR1 SGHTA and CDR2 FQGNSA come from the germline V gene. The germline V and J ends were trimmed by 5 bases and 4 bases, with 23 bases remaining between them. The CDR3 totals 17 residues.